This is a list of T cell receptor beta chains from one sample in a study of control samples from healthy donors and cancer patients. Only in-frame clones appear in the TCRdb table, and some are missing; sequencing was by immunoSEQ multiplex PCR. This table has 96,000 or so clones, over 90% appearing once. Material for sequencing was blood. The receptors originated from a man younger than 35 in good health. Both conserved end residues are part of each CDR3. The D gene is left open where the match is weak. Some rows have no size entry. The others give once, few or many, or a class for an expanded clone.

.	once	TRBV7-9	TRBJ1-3	TGTGCCAGCAAGCCCGGTGGACCCGGCGGAAACACCATATATTTT	CASKPGGPGGNTIYF
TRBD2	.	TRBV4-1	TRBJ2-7	TGCGCCAGCAGCCCACTTCCGGGACTAGCGAAACTGGCCCCCTACGAGCAGTACTTC	CASSPLPGLAKLAPYEQYF
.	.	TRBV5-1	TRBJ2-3	TGCGCCAGCAGCCCCGGGGGGCCAGATACGCAGTATTTT	CASSPGGPDTQYF
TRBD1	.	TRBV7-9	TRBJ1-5	TGTGCCAGCAGCTTAGCCCGGGGACAGGACTACAATCAGCCCCAGCATTTT	CASSLARGQDYNQPQHF
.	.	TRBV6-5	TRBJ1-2	TGTGCCAGCACCACACCGGGCAGGGCTAACTATGGCTACACCTTC	CASTTPGRANYGYTF
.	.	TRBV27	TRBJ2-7	TGTGCCAGCAGTTTATCGCGGGGATTCGTTAACAGAGAGCAGTACTTC	CASSLSRGFVNREQYF
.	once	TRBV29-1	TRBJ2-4	TGCAGCGTTCGGACGATATGGAACATTCAGTACTTC	CSVRTIWNIQYF
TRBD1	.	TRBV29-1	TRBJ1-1	TGCAGCGTTGGGGGGACAGGGGGAAACACTGAAGCTTTCTTT	CSVGGTGGNTEAFF
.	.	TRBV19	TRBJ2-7	TGTGCCAGTAGTAAACAGGGTCGGGAGCAGTACTTC	CASSKQGREQYF
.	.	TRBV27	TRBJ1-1	TGTGCCAGCAGCATGGGTAGTGAAGCTTTCTTT	CASSMGSEAFF
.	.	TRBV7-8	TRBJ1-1	TGTGCCAGCAGCTCCCCTGCCCGGGGGGAGAAAGCTTTCTTT	CASSSPARGEKAFF
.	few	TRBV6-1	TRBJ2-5	TGTGCCAGCAGTGACCAGGTGCAAGAGACCCAGTACTTC	CASSDQVQETQYF
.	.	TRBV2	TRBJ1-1	TGTGCCACCCCAAAGTTGGTCTTGGAGAACACTGAAGCTTTCTTT	CATPKLVLENTEAFF
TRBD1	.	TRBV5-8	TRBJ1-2	TGTGCCAGCCGACCCTTGGACAGGGAGAGGAGCTACACCTTC	CASRPLDRERSYTF
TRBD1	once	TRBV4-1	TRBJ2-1	TGCGCCAGCAGCCCCCGGGACAGGGGGCTGGATGAGCAGTTCTTC	CASSPRDRGLDEQFF
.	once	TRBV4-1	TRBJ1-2	TGCGCCAGCAGCCATATACAGGGTAATGGTGGCTACACCTTC	CASSHIQGNGGYTF
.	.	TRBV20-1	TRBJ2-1	TGCAGTGCTAGAGATTTCGATGAGCAGTTCTTC	CSARDFDEQFF
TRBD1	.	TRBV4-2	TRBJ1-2	TGTGCCAGCAGCCAAAACCGGGACAGGGGCTATGGCTACACCTTC	CASSQNRDRGYGYTF
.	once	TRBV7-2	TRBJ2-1	TGTGCCAGCAGCTTACCCCGAGGAGGGAGAAATGAGCAGTTCTTC	CASSLPRGGRNEQFF
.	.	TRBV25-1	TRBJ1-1	TGTGCCAGCAGTGAATGGGCAGGGGCCCCTGAAGCTTTCTTT	CASSEWAGAPEAFF
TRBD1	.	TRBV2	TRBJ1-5	TGTGCCAGCAGTGGACAACAGGGGAATCAGCCCCAGCATTTT	CASSGQQGNQPQHF
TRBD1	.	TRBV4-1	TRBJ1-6	TGCGCCAGCAGCCAAGTGGGGACAGTAACTAATTCACCCCTCCACTTT	CASSQVGTVTNSPLHF
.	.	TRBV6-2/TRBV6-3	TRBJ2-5	TGTGCCAGCAGTTACGGAACAGAAGGGACCCAGTACTTC	CASSYGTEGTQYF
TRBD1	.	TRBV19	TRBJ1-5	TGTGCCAGTAGTCCCAGGAGGGGGCAAGGCAATCAGCCCCAGCATTTT	CASSPRRGQGNQPQHF
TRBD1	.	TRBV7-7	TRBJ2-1	TGTGCCAGCAGCAAGGGACAGGGGGACGACAATGAGCAGTTCTTC	CASSKGQGDDNEQFF
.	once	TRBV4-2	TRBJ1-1	TGTGCCAGCAGCTCACAGGGCGGAGGCACTGAAGCTTTCTTT	CASSSQGGGTEAFF
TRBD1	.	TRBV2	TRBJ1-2	TGTGCCAGCAGTGAACTTGGGACAGAATCCCTTTATGGCTACACCTTC	CASSELGTESLYGYTF
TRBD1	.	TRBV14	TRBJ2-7	TGTGCCAGCAGCTACGGGACAGGTTTTATCTACGAGCAGTACTTC	CASSYGTGFIYEQYF
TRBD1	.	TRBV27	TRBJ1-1	TGTGCCAGCAGTTTATCGGGGACAGAGATAATGAACACTGAAGCTTTCTTT	CASSLSGTEIMNTEAFF
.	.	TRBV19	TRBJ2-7	TGTGCCAGTAGTATAGGCCCAGGGACATCCTACGAGCAGTACTTC	CASSIGPGTSYEQYF
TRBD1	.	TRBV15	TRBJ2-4	TGTGCCACCAGCAGAGTGAGGGACAGCATGGGAAACATTCAGTACTTC	CATSRVRDSMGNIQYF
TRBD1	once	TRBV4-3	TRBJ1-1	TGCGCCAGCAGCCATGGGACAGGGGCCATCAACACTGAAGCTTTCTTT	CASSHGTGAINTEAFF
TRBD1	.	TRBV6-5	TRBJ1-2	TGTGCCAGTTCTAGACAGGGGGACAACTATGGCTACACCTTC	CASSRQGDNYGYTF
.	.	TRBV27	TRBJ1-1	TGTGCCAGCAGTTTTAGCAGGAACACTGAAGCTTTCTTT	CASSFSRNTEAFF
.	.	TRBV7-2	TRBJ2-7	TGTGCCAGCAGCCAAAGTGGCGTAGCGGCTAGGTACTACGAGCAGTACTTC	CASSQSGVAARYYEQYF
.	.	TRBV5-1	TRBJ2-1	TGCGCCAGCAGAGAAGGGACCGCTTCCTACAATGAGCAGTTCTTC	CASREGTASYNEQFF
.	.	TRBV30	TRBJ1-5	TGTGCCTGGAGCCCCAAGAGGGGCTCTAGCAATCAGCCCCAGCATTTT	CAWSPKRGSSNQPQHF
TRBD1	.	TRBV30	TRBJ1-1	TGTGCCTCTTCCAAGGGGGACAGCTACACTGAAGCTTTCTTT	CASSKGDSYTEAFF
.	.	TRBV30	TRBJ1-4	TGTGCCTGGAGTGTCGACTGGCCGGGTGCAACTAATGAAAAACTGTTTTTT	CAWSVDWPGATNEKLFF
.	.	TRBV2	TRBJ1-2	TGTGCCAGCAGTGAAGACTCCCCCGGTCTACGTGTCCATGGCTACACCTTC	CASSEDSPGLRVHGYTF
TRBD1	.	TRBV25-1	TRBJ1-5	TGTGCCAGCAGTGGACAGGGGAGCAATCAGCCCCAGCATTTT	CASSGQGSNQPQHF
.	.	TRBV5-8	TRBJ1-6	TGTGCCAGCAGCTTGGGAGGGGAATGGTCACCCCTCCACTTT	CASSLGGEWSPLHF
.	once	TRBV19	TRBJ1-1	TGTGCCAGTATAAGGATTGGGGTCACTGAAGCTTTCTTT	CASIRIGVTEAFF
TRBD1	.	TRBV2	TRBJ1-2	TGTGCCAGCAGGGCGGGACAGGGGATTGATGGCTACACCTTC	CASRAGQGIDGYTF
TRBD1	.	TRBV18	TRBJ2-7	TGTGCCAGCTCACCTGACAGGGCTTCCCACGAGCAGTACTTC	CASSPDRASHEQYF
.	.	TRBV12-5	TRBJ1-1	TGTGCTAGTGGTTGGGACGGGAACACTGAAGCTTTCTTT	CASGWDGNTEAFF